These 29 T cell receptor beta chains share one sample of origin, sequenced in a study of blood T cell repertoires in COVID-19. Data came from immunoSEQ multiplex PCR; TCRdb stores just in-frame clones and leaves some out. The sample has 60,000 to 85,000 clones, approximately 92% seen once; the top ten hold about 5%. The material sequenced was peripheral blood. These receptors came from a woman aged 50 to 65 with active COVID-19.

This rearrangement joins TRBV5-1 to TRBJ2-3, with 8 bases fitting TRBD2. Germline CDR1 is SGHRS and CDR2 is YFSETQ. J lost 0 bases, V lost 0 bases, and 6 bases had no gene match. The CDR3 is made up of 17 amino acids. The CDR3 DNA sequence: TGCGCCAGCAGCTTGGTGGCTCTAGCGGGTAGCACAGATACGCAGTATTTT. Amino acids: CASSLVALAGSTDTQYF. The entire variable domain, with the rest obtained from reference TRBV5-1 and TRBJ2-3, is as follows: KAGVTQTPRYLIKTRGQQVTLSCSPISGHRSVSWYQQTPGQGLQFLFEYFSETQRNKGNFPGRFSGRQFSNSRSEMNVSTLELGDSALYLCASSLVALAGSTDTQYFGPGTRLTVL.

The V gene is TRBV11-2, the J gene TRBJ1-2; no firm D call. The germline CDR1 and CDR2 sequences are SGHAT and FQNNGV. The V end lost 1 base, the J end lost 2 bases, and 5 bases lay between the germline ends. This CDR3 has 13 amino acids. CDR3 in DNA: TGTGCCAGCAGCTTAGCGGGGAACTATGGCTACACCTTC. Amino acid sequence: CASSLAGNYGYTF.

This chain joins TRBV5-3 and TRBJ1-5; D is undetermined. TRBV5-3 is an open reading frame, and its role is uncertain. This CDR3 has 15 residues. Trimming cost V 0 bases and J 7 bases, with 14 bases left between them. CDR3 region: CARSLGGQSYQPQHF. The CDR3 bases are TGTGCCAGAAGCTTGGGCGGCCAGAGTTACCAGCCCCAGCATTTT.

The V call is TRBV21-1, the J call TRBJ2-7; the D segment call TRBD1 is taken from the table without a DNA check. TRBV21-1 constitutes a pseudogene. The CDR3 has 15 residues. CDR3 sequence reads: CASSKDGTGDYEQYF. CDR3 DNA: TGTGCCAGCAGCAAAGATGGTACAGGGGACTACGAGCAGTACTTC.

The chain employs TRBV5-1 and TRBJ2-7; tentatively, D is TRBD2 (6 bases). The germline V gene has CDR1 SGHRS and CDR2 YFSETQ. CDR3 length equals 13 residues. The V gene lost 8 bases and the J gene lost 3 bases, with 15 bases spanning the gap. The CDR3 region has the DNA TGCGCCAGTGGCGGGGCGGAGGGCTACGAGCAGTACTTC. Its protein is CASGGAEGYEQYF.

The CDR3 sequence is CASRNNYEQYF. DNA for the CDR3: TGTGCCAGCAGGAACAACTACGAGCAGTACTTC. The chain recombines TRBV27 with TRBJ2-7; D is ambiguous. The CDR3 consists of 11 residues. V dropped 6 bases and J dropped 3 bases, with 6 bases sitting between them. CDR1 and CDR2 (germline): MNHEY, SMNVEV (reference sequence).

CDR3 nucleotides: TGTGCCAGCAGTGCAGGACTAGCGGGAGGGCGGGAGGAGCAGTTCTTC. The encoded protein is CASSAGLAGGREEQFF. V and J are TRBV6-1 and TRBJ2-1, with 15 bases lining up with TRBD2. V trimming: 4 bases; J trimming: 10 bases; junction bases outside the gene matches: 8. CDR1 is MNHNS and CDR2 is SASEGT in the germline V gene. The CDR3 is made up of 16 amino acids.

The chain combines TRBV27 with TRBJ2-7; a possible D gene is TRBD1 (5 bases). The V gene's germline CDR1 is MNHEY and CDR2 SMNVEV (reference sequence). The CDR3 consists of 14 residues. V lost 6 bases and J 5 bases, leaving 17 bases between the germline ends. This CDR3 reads CASSNRPGNDEQYF. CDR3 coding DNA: TGTGCCAGCAGCAACAGGCCGGGTAATGACGAGCAGTACTTC.

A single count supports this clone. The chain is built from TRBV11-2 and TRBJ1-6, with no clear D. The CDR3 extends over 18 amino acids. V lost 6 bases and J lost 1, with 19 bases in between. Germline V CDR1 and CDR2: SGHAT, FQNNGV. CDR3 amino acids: CASSPTAAGLSYNSPLHF. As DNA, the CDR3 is TGTGCCAGCAGTCCAACGGCCGCCGGGTTATCCTATAATTCACCCCTCCACTTT.

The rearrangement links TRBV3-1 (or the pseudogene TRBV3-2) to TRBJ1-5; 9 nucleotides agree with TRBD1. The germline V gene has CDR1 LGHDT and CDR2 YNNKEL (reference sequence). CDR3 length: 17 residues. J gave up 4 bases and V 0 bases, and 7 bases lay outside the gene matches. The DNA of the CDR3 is TGTGCCAGCAGCCAAGATTTCGGGACAGGGTCAAATCAGCCCCAGCATTTT. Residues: CASSQDFGTGSNQPQHF.

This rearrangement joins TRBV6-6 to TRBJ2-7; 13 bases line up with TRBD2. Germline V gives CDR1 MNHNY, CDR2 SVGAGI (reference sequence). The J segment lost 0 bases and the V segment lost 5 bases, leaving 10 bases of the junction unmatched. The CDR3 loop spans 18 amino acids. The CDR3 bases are TGTGCCAGCAGTCCAGGACTAGCGGGAGACCTAAGCTCCTACGAGCAGTACTTC. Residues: CASSPGLAGDLSSYEQYF.

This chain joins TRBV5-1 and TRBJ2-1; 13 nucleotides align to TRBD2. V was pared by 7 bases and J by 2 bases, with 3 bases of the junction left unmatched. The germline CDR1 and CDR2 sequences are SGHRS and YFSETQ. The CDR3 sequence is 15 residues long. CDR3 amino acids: CASQGLAGTYNEQFF. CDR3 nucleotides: TGCGCCAGCCAGGGACTAGCGGGAACCTACAATGAGCAGTTCTTC.

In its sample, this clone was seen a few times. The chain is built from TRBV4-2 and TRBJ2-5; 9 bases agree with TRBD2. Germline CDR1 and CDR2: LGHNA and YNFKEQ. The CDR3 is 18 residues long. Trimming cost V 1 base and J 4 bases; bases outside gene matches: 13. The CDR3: CASSQGTSGSQGRETQYF. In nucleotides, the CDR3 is TGTGCCAGCAGCCAAGGCACTAGCGGGTCCCAAGGGAGAGAGACCCAGTACTTC.

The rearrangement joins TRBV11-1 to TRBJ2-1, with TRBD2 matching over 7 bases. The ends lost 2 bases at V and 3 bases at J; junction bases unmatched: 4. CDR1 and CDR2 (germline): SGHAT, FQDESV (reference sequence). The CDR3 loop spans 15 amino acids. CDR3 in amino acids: CASSLYQRGYNEQFF. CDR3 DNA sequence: TGTGCCAGCAGCTTATACCAGCGGGGCTACAATGAGCAGTTCTTC.

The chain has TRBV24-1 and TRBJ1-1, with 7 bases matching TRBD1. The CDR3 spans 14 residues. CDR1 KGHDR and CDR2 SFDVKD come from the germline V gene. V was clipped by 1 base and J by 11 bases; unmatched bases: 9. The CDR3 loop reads CATSDFKGTAGAFF. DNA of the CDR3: TGTGCCACCAGTGATTTTAAGGGGACAGCCGGGGCTTTCTTT.

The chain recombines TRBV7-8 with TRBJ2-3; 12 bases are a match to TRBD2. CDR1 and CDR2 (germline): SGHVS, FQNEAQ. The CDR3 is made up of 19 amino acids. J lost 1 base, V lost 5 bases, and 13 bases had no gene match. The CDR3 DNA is TGTGCCAGCAGCCCTCGACTAGCGGGAGAGCCAATTGGCACAGATACGCAGTATTTT. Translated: CASSPRLAGEPIGTDTQYF. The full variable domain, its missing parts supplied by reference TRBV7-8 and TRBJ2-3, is GAGVSQSPRYKVAKRGQDVALRCDPISGHVSLFWYQQALGQGPEFLTYFQNEAQLDKSGLPSDRFFAERPEGSVSTLKIQRTQQEDSAVYLCASSPRLAGEPIGTDTQYFGPGTRLTVL.

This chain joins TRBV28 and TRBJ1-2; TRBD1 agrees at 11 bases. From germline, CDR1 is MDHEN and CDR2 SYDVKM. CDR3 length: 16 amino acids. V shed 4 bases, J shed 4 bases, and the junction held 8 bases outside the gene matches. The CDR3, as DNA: TGTGCCAGCAGTTCCGGGACAGGGGGGTCCGTCTATGGCTACACCTTC. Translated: CASSSGTGGSVYGYTF.

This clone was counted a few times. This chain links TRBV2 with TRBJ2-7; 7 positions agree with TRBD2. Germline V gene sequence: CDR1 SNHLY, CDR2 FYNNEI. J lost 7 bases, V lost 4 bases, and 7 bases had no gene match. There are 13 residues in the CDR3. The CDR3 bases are TGTGCCAGCAGTGGACGGGAGGAGGGTGAGCAGTACTTC. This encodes CASSGREEGEQYF.

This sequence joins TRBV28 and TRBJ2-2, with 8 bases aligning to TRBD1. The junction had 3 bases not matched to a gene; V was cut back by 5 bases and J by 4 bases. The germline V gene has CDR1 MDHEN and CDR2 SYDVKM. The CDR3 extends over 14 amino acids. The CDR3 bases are TGTGCCAGCAGTGGGGACAGGCGCACCGGGGAGCTGTTTTTT. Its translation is CASSGDRRTGELFF.

The DNA for the CDR3 is TGTGCCAGCAGCTCTGATTCACGACAGGGGAACACTGAAGCTTTCTTT. Translation gives CASSSDSRQGNTEAFF. The chain recombines TRBV7-3 with TRBJ1-1; TRBD1 aligns across 7 bases. Germline loops: CDR1 SGHTA, CDR2 FQGTGA. The junction had 9 bases not matched to a gene; V was cut back by 4 bases and J by 1 base. The CDR3 has 16 amino acids.

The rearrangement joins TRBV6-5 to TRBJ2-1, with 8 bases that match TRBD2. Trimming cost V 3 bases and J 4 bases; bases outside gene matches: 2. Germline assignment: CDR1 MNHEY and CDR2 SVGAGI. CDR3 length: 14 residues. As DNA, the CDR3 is TGTGCCAGCAGTTATCCGGGAGGGTACAATGAGCAGTTCTTC. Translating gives CASSYPGGYNEQFF.

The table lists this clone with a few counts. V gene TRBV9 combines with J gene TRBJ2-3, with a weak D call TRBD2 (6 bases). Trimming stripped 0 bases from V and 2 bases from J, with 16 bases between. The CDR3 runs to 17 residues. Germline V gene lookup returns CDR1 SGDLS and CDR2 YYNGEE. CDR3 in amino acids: CASSVVAGGTLTDTQYF. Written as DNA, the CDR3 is TGTGCCAGCAGCGTAGTGGCGGGCGGGACCCTCACAGATACGCAGTATTTT.

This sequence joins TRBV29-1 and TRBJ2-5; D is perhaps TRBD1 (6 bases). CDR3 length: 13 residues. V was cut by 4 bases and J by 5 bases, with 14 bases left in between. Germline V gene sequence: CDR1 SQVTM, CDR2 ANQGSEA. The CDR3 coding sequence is TGCAGCGTTGGGCAGGGGTCTGGGGAGACCCAGTACTTC. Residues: CSVGQGSGETQYF.

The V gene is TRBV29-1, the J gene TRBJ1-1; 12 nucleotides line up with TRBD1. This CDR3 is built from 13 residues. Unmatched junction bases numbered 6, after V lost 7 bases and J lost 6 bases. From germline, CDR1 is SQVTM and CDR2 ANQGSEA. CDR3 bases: TGCAGCGCCACCGGGACAGGGGGCTCTGAAGCTTTCTTT. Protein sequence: CSATGTGGSEAFF.

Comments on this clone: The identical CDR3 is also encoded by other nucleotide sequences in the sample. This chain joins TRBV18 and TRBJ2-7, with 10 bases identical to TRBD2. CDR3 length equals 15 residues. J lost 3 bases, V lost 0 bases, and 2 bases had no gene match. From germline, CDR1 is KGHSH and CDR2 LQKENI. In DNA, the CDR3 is TGTGCCAGCTCACCACCGGCTAGCGGGAGCTACGAGCAGTACTTC. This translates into CASSPPASGSYEQYF.

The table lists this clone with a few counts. CDR3 region: CASSQSSYNSPLHF. The CDR3 DNA reads TGCGCCAGCAGCCAGAGCTCCTATAATTCACCCCTCCACTTT. The chain joins TRBV4-1 to TRBJ1-6; D is undetermined. The germline CDR1 and CDR2 sequences are MGHRA and YSYEKL. This CDR3 region has 14 residues. V shed 3 bases and J shed 0 bases, with 3 bases lying between them.

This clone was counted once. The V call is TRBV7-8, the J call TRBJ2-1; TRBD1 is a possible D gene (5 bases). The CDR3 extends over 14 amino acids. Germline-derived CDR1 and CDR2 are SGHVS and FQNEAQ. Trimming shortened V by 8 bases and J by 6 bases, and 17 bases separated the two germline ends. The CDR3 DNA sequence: TGTGCCAGCCGAGCAACAGGCAAGTCCAATGAGCAGTTCTTC. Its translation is CASRATGKSNEQFF.

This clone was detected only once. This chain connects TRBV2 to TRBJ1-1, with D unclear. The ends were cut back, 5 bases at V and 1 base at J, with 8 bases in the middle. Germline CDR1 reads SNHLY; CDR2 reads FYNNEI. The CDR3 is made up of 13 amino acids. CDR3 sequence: CASSQGENTEAFF. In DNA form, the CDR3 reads TGTGCCAGCAGTCAAGGAGAGAACACTGAAGCTTTCTTT.

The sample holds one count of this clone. Here the CDR3 reads CAWTPFGRNTEAFF. The CDR3 region has the DNA TGTGCCTGGACCCCGTTCGGTAGGAACACTGAAGCTTTCTTT. The chain joins TRBV30 to TRBJ1-1, with D unclear. CDR3 length: 14 residues. V was pared by 4 bases and J by 1 base, with 13 bases between. Germline CDR1 and CDR2: GTSNPN and SVGIG (reference sequence). Full variable domain (rest looked up from reference TRBV30 and TRBJ1-1): SQTIHQWPATLVQPVGSPLSLECTVEGTSNPNLYWYRQAAGRGLQLLFYSVGIGQISSEVPQNLSASRPQDRQFILSSKKLLLSDSGFYLCAWTPFGRNTEAFFGQGTRLTVV.